A single sample is the source of the 8 T cell receptor beta chains below, sequenced in a study of CD8+ T cells in alopecia areata. Indicated treatment: oral pan-JAK inhibitor, 5-10 mg twice daily. The authors extracted RNA and reverse transcribed it into cDNA as the sequencing template. Measured with immunoSEQ multiplex PCR; TCRdb has only the in-frame clones, and not every one. Among fewer than 150,000 clones listed, roughly 82% were seen once. Specimen: CD8+ T cells sorted from blood, collected at week 4, from a patient treated with tofacitinib. Receptor source: a human donor with alopecia areata.

The rearrangement uses TRBV7-6 and TRBJ2-5, with a weak D call TRBD2 (6 bases). CDR3 length: 14 residues. V shed 1 base and J shed 5 bases, with 11 bases lying between them. CDR1 and CDR2 from the germline V gene are SGHVS and FNYEAQ. CDR3 in DNA: TGTGCCAGCAGCTTAGAGGCGGGGTGGGAGACCCAGTACTTC. Translating gives CASSLEAGWETQYF.

This clone showed up just once. The chain employs TRBV6-1 and TRBJ2-1; possibly TRBD2 for D (5 bases). Germline-derived CDR1 and CDR2 are MNHNS and SASEGT. CDR3 length: 13 residues. V was cut by 4 bases and J by 7 bases, with 11 bases left in between. Here the CDR3 reads CASSVGLENEQFF. For the CDR3, the DNA is TGTGCCAGCAGTGTAGGACTCGAAAATGAGCAGTTCTTC.

This chain links TRBV14 with TRBJ2-2; 9 bases match TRBD1. Losses at the gene ends were 2 bases for V and 4 bases for J; bases not matched to a gene: 2. Per the germline V gene, CDR1 is SGHDN and CDR2 is FVKESK. The CDR3 is 15 residues long. CDR3 nucleotide sequence: TGTGCCAGCAGCCAACGGACAGGGGTCACCGGGGAGCTGTTTTTT. Encoded protein: CASSQRTGVTGELFF.

The chain employs TRBV4-3 and TRBJ2-3, with no clear D. The V and J ends lost 4 bases and 0 bases respectively, with 8 bases between them. Germline V gene data show CDR1 as LGHNA and CDR2 as YSLEER. There are 14 residues in the CDR3. CDR3 in DNA: TGCGCCAGCAGCCTCACGCTAAGCACAGATACGCAGTATTTT. This sequence encodes CASSLTLSTDTQYF.

The chain uses TRBV7-9 and TRBJ2-5; D is perhaps TRBD1 (6 bases). This CDR3 contains 15 residues. Trimming cost V 4 bases and J 5 bases, with 17 bases left between them. The germline V gene has CDR1 SEHNR and CDR2 FQNEAQ (reference sequence). The chain's CDR3 is CASSSDHRVAETQYF. CDR3 coding DNA: TGTGCCAGCAGCTCCGACCACAGGGTTGCGGAGACCCAGTACTTC.

The V and J genes are TRBV9 and TRBJ2-7, with a tentative D call TRBD1 (6 bases). V dropped 2 bases and J dropped 3 bases, with 12 bases sitting between them. CDR3 length equals 14 residues. Germline V gene sequence: CDR1 SGDLS, CDR2 YYNGEE. CDR3 bases: TGTGCCAGCAGCGTGGACAGCGAGAACTACGAGCAGTACTTC. Its protein product is CASSVDSENYEQYF.

This clone was picked up a small number of times. V gene TRBV7-9 combines with J gene TRBJ2-3, with D possibly TRBD1 on 6 matching bases. Germline V lookup: CDR1 SEHNR, CDR2 FQNEAQ (reference sequence). This CDR3 comprises 15 residues. Trimming took off 3 bases at V and 3 bases at J, with 13 bases between the two ends. CDR3 in amino acids: CASSFGAQGTDTQYF. The CDR3 DNA reads as TGTGCCAGCAGCTTCGGAGCACAGGGAACAGATACGCAGTATTTT.

V usage is TRBV7-4 and J usage is TRBJ1-3; D uncertain. Deletions cut 3 bases from V and 2 bases from J, with 8 bases between. This CDR3 comprises 14 residues. CDR1 and CDR2 from the germline V gene are SGHVT and SQSDAQ. The CDR3 DNA is TGTGCCAGCAGCTTTCCGGCAGCTGGAAACACCATATATTTT. Amino acid sequence: CASSFPAAGNTIYF.